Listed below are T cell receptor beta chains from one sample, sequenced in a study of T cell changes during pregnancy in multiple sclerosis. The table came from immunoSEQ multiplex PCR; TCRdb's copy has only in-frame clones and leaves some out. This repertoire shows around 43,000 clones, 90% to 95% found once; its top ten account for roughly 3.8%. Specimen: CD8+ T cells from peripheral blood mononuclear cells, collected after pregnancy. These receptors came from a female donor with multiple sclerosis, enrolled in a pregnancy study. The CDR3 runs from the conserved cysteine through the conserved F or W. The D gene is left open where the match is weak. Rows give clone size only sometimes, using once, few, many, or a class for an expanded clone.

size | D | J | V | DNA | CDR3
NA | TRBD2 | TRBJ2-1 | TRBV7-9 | TGTGCCAGCAGCTCTGCCACCGGGACTAGTCCTAATGAGCAGTTCTTC | CASSSATGTSPNEQFF
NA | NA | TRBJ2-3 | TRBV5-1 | TGCGCCAGCAGCGTGATTGGGCACCCCTACGCTCCAGATACGCAGTATTTT | CASSVIGHPYAPDTQYF
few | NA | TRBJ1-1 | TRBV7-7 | TGTGCCACATCACAGCTTTCGAACACTGAAGCTTTCTTT | CATSQLSNTEAFF
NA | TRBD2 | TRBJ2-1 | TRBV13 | TGTGCCAGCAGCCTAGCGGGAGAGTCCGACAATGAGCAGTTCTTC | CASSLAGESDNEQFF
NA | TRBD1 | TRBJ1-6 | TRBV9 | TGTGCCAGCAGCGTAGGGACAGGGAGGAATTCACCCCTCCACTTT | CASSVGTGRNSPLHF
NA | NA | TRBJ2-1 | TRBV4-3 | TGCGCCAGCAGCCAAGGGACAACTAGCAGCGCCGTCTACAATGAGCAGTTCTTC | CASSQGTTSSAVYNEQFF
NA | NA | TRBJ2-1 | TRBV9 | TGTGCCAGCAGCGTAGAGGGGGTAACGAGCTCCTACAATGAGCAGTTCTTC | CASSVEGVTSSYNEQFF
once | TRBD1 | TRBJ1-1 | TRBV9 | TGTGCCAGCAGCGTAACCGGGACAGCGAACACTGAAGCTTTCTTT | CASSVTGTANTEAFF
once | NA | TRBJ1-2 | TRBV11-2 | TGTGCCAGCAGCCCCCGCCCTGAGACAGTCCCTTTGGATGGCTACACCTTC | CASSPRPETVPLDGYTF
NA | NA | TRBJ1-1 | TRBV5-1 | TGCGCCAGCAGCTTGTTGGGAGTTACTGAAGCTTTCTTT | CASSLLGVTEAFF
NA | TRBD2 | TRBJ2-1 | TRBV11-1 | TGTGCCAGCAGCTTAGCTAGCGGGAGTTCCTACAATGAGCAGTTCTTC | CASSLASGSSYNEQFF
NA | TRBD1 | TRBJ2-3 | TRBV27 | TGTGCCAGCAGTTTCTACGGACAGGGGCATACGCAGTATTTT | CASSFYGQGHTQYF
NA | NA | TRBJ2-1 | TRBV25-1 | TGTGCCAGCAGTGACCTACCGTTTCGAGCCTACAATGAGCAGTTCTTC | CASSDLPFRAYNEQFF
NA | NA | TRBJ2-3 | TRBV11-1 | TGTGCCAGCAGCCCCGAGTCAGGACTTATCGGGGGAGATACGCAGTATTTT | CASSPESGLIGGDTQYF
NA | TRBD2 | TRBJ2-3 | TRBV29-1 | TGCAGCGTTTCGGGGGGGACTACAGATACGCAGTATTTT | CSVSGGTTDTQYF
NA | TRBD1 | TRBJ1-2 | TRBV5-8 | TGTGCCAGCAGCTTGGTAAATCAAAACAGGGGAAAAGACTATGGCTACACCTTC | CASSLVNQNRGKDYGYTF
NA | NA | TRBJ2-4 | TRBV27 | TGTGCCAGCAGTCCCGGGATTAATTTAGCCAAAAACATTCAGTACTTC | CASSPGINLAKNIQYF
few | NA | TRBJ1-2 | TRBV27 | TGTGCCAGCAGCCCTGCAGGGTTGGGAGGCTACACCTTC | CASSPAGLGGYTF
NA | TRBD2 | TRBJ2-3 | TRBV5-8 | TGTGCCAGCAGCTTAGGACTAGCGGGGGCCAGCACAGATACGCAGTATTTT | CASSLGLAGASTDTQYF
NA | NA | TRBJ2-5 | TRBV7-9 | TGTGCCAGCAGCTTAGTAGTTGGTGGAGAGACCCAGTACTTC | CASSLVVGGETQYF
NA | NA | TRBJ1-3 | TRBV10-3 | TGTGCCATCACCGCGCCCGAGGTGGGAAACACCATATATTTT | CAITAPEVGNTIYF
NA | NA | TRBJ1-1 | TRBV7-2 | TGTGCCAGCAGACAAACAGGGATCCCTGAAGCTTTCTTT | CASRQTGIPEAFF
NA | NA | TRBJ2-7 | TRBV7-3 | TGTGCCAGCAGCCCGGCGGGACAGTGGTACGAGCAGTACTTC | CASSPAGQWYEQYF
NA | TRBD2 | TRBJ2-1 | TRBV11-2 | TGTGCCAGCAGCTCCTCTTCGAGCGGGAGCTCCTACAATGAGCAGTTCTTC | CASSSSSSGSSYNEQFF
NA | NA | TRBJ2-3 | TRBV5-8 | TGTGCCAGCAGCTTCCTGGCGGCGGATACGCAGTATTTT | CASSFLAADTQYF
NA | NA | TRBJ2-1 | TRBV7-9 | TGTGCCAGCAGTTATCCCTACAATGAGCAGTTCTTC | CASSYPYNEQFF
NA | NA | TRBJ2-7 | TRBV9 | TGTGCCAGCAGCGTGGAGGGCAGGGGGGCCGAGCAGTACTTC | CASSVEGRGAEQYF
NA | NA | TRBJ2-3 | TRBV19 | TGTGCCAGTAGTATAACTTCTCTGTCCCCACAGGTAGCCCACGGAACAGATACGCAGTATTTT | CASSITSLSPQVAHGTDTQYF
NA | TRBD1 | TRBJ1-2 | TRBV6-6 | TGTGCCAGCAGTTCCCGGACAGGCGATAACTATGGCTACACCTTC | CASSSRTGDNYGYTF
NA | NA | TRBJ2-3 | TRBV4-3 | TGCGCCAGCAGCCTAGAGCGGTCCCCTATGCTATCAGATACGCAGTATTTT | CASSLERSPMLSDTQYF
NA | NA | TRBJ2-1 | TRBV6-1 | TGTGCCAGCAGTGAAGCTGGCAGGAACAATGAGCAGTTCTTC | CASSEAGRNNEQFF
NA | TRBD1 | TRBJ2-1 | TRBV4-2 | TGTGCCAGCAGCCAAGGGGTGGGGACAGGCCCCTACAATGAGCAGTTCTTC | CASSQGVGTGPYNEQFF
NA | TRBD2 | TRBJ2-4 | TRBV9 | TGTGCCAGCAGCGCCTGGGCGGGAGAGACAAACATTCAGTACTTC | CASSAWAGETNIQYF
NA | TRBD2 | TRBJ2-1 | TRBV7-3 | TGTGCCAGCAGCCTAAATAGCGGGGGGATCTACAATGAGCAGTTCTTC | CASSLNSGGIYNEQFF
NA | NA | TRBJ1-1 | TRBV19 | TGTGCCAGTAGTATCCCTGGACAGCGGAACACTGAAGCTTTCTTT | CASSIPGQRNTEAFF
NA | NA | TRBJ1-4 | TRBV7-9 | TGTGCCAGCGGAGGGGAGGAAAAACTGTTTTTT | CASGGEEKLFF
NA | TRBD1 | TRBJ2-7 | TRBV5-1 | TGCGCCAGCAGCTTGGGGGACAGGGCCTACGAGCAGTACTTC | CASSLGDRAYEQYF
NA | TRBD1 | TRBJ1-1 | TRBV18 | TGTGCCAGCTCACCACCGGGACAGGGACTTATTAACACTGAAGCTTTCTTT | CASSPPGQGLINTEAFF
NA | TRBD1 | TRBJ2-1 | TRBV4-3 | TGCGCCAGCAGCCAACGGACAGGCCTGAGCTCCTACAATGAGCAGTTCTTC | CASSQRTGLSSYNEQFF
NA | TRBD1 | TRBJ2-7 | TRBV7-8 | TGTGCCAGCAGCTTTCCGAAGGGACAGGGCGTCTCCTACGAGCAGTACTTC | CASSFPKGQGVSYEQYF
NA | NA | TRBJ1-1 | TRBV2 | TGTGCCAGCGGGGAGGGGCGGATAATCTTCACTGAAGCTTTCTTT | CASGEGRIIFTEAFF
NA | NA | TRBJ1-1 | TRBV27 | TGTGCCAGCAGTTTAACAGGATTAGGCACTGAAGCTTTCTTT | CASSLTGLGTEAFF
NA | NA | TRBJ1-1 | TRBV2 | TGTGCCAGCAATGCGGGGGGGGTGAGTGAAGCTTTCTTT | CASNAGGVSEAFF
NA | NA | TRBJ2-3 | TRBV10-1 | TGCGCCAGCAGTGAAGACCCCCGGGGAGATACGCAGTATTTT | CASSEDPRGDTQYF
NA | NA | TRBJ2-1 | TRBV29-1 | TGCAGCGTTGAAGATTTCGGCAGGATCGCCTACAATGAGCAGTTCTTC | CSVEDFGRIAYNEQFF
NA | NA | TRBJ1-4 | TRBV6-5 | TGTGCCAGCAGTTACGGGCAGGGAATTGAAAAACTGTTTTTT | CASSYGQGIEKLFF
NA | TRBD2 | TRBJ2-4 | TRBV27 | TGTGCCAGCGGCCCCCTCGGGGGGGCCAAAAACATTCAGTACTTC | CASGPLGGAKNIQYF
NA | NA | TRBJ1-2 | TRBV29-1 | TGCAGCGTTGGGGAGGGGGGCTACTATGGCTACACCTTC | CSVGEGGYYGYTF
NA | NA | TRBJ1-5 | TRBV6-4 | TGTGCCAGCAGCGAAGCTGTTGCCAGGGAGGGAACCAATCAGCCCCAGCATTTT | CASSEAVAREGTNQPQHF
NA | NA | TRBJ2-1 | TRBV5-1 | TGCGCCAGCAGCTTGTATATTAGCGATTCCTACAATGAGCAGTTCTTC | CASSLYISDSYNEQFF
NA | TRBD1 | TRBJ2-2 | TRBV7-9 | TGTGCCAGCAGCTTCCCGACAGGGTACACCGGGGAGCTGTTTTTT | CASSFPTGYTGELFF
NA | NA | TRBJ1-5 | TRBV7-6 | TGTGCCAGCAGCCCTTCGAAAGGGGCTCAGCCCCAGCATTTT | CASSPSKGAQPQHF
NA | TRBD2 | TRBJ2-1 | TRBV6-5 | TGTGCCAGCAGTTCGCCGGGACTAACAAGAGGTGAGCAGTTCTTC | CASSSPGLTRGEQFF
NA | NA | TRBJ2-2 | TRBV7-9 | TGTGCCAGCAGCTTATTTGACGGGACCGGGGAGCTGTTTTTT | CASSLFDGTGELFF
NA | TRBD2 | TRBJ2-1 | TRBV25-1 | TGTGCCAGCAGTGAATGGGGACTAGCGGGAGATGAGCAGTTCTTC | CASSEWGLAGDEQFF
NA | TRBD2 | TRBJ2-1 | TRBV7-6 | TGTGCCAGCAGCCCCGGGACTAGCGGCTACAATGAGCAGTTCTTC | CASSPGTSGYNEQFF
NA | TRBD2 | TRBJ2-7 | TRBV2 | TGTGCCAGCTCCCTCACCCCGGGACTAGCGGCCCTCTACGAGCAGTACTTC | CASSLTPGLAALYEQYF
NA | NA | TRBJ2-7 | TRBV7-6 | TGTGCCAGCACCGCAGGTTTGGGCCCCAATTACGAGCAGTACTTC | CASTAGLGPNYEQYF
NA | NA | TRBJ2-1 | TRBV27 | TGTGCCAGCAGTTCCGAATCTAGAACCTACAATGAGCAGTTCTTC | CASSSESRTYNEQFF